This TCR beta chain is drawn from a study of T cell responses to AZD1222 COVID-19 vaccine. Trimming stripped 3 bases from V and 1 base from J, with 15 bases between. Per the germline V gene, CDR1 is LNHDA and CDR2 is SQIVND (reference sequence). This CDR3 has 16 amino acids. Study observations and caveats: It was only after the peak T cell response that any repertoires were sampled. Targets within unmutated variant regions were reportedly found for nearly half of spike-specific TCRs.

The protocol was immunoSEQ multiplex PCR, while the TCRdb copy is restricted to in-frame clones and leaves out a portion. The sample yields 120,000 or so clones, 80% to 90% seen once. Turning to this clone: The antigen is unknown.

The origin of this receptor is an adult in good health. V and J are TRBV19 and TRBJ1-1; TRBD1 is a possible D gene (6 bases). Sequences were derived from peripheral blood, sampled on day 0 of AZD1222 vaccination. CDR3 DNA: TGTGCCAGTAGTATCCGGAGGGGGGCAACGAACACTGAAGCTTTCTTT. It encodes CASSIRRGATNTEAFF.